This TCR beta chain came from a study of cytomegalovirus exposure and HLA in healthy donors (TCRdb year 2017). Study-level background: An earlier analysis of 587 of the donors reported 276 Gb of sequence data and roughly 120 million unique TCR beta sequences obtained from about 179 million T cells. An early release that covered roughly 600 HLA-typed donors contained approximately 300 gigabases of sequencing data and about 84 million unique TCR sequences. The genetic ancestry cluster associated with self-reported Caucasian donors included about four fifths of the roughly 400 genotyped donors. The study aimed to test whether signatures of past pathogen exposure could be identified by cataloging public T cell receptors. The study profiled the T cell repertoires of fewer than 850 subjects by immunosequencing and related them to cytomegalovirus serostatus. Besides the first cohort of hundreds of subjects, a separate validation cohort made up of 120 different subjects was used. To predict cytomegalovirus infection status, the study combined high-throughput TCR immunosequencing, statistical association of individual TCRs with disease status, and machine learning. To study patterns of TCR occurrence, a later analysis re-analyzed previously published TCR beta repertoires from around 670 donors and added high-resolution HLA genotyping. In the later analysis, no new phenotypic data were used to find candidate immune exposures; instead, reliance was placed on TCR beta sequences and their occurrence across donors. In an earlier analysis of 587 of the donors, high-throughput TCR beta sequencing was used to judge whether each TCR beta V gene segment behaved as functional or pseudogenic. Alongside the repertoire data, information on donor age, sex, ethnicity and CMV serostatus was compiled. In a later genetic analysis, genome-wide SNP genotypes for about 55% of the roughly 700 donors were used, and that subset was treated as a discovery cohort. Every discovery cohort repertoire had been produced on one sequencing platform. HLA typing included class I and class II loci at four-digit resolution. Typing coverage differed by locus: A, B, C, DRB1 and DQB1 were typed in about 629-640 donors, DQA1 in 500 to 550, DPA1 in roughly 590, and DPB1 in just under 490. Roughly 5 DR-DQ haplotypes were handled as single units for association and clustering, since linkage in the cohort was strong. On average, 235,054 unique TCR beta nucleotide sequences were sequenced per donor among roughly 430 genotyped donors of the cohort, with roughly 18% of those sequences being non-productive. Results the study describes overall, beyond this receptor: HLA typing was unavailable for some donors at each locus, so association tests used only the typed subset. Across donors, most TCR sequences were observed very rarely, whereas some public TCRs were present in many individuals. The cohort was sequenced for TCR beta chains only, and without alpha or paired-chain data the features that could be detected were limited. When HLA alleles, especially DR and DQ, strongly co-occurred, attributing TCR associations to individual alleles was difficult. The presence/absence analyses assumed that sequencing depth was roughly uniform across donors, and that assumption may not be true. In a later analysis, HLA-associated TCR beta chains were found to be more clonally expanded and to have lower generation probabilities than equally common non-associated chains. Specific HLA alleles were associated with roughly 16,000 TCR beta sequences at a false discovery rate of 0.05 in a later analysis. A later analysis found that most CMV-associated TCR beta chains appeared HLA-restricted, with HLA associations seemingly driven largely by CMV exposure. Three of the identified cytomegalovirus-associated TCR beta chains were confirmed in vitro to be specific for cytomegalovirus antigens. An earlier analysis of approximately 500 of the donors showed that most TCR beta V segments appeared in productive rearrangements either about 87% or about 30% of the time, which broadly matched IMGT annotations. According to a later analysis, TCR association rates differed among HLA loci, with DRB1 alleles showing the most associated TCRs and HLA-C alleles showing the fewest. A total of fewer than 200 TCR beta chains were listed by the study as associated with cytomegalovirus. According to a later analysis, parvovirus B19, influenza, CMV and Epstein-Barr virus appeared linked to several top co-occurrence clusters. Correlated functional status among segregating V segments might reflect linkage disequilibrium, but an unknown experimental factor could not be ruled out. Some IMGT-functional V segments, including TRBV6-2 and TRBV6-3, could not be distinguished by the 87-base-pair reads and were therefore excluded. Compared with the approximately 710-donor mean, donors in an Asian-associated ancestry cluster had fewer N-insertions in productive TCRs, according to a later genetic analysis. CMV serostatus was the only immune exposure information available for the cohort. A further reported finding was that TCR beta sequences accurately predicted the HLA-A and HLA-B alleles for most subjects in the first cohort. It was suggested by the authors that the approach could potentially be generalized to other disease states and immunological phenotypes. An association between a missense DCLRE1C variant and V-gene and J-gene trimming of TCR beta chains was found in a later genetic analysis and replicated in an independent cohort. In both the original and validation cohorts, the classifier was reported to diagnose cytomegalovirus status with high specificity and sensitivity. A cluster of highly shared sequence variants was judged likely to represent a technical artifact of the sequencing pipeline. The earlier analysis of approximately 590 of the donors excluded 15 to 20 rarely observed V segments, including chromosome 9 orphons, because counts were too low.

Library method: the immunoSEQ multiplex PCR assay. For the multiplex PCR, a mixture combining 60 forward primers for TCR Vbeta segments and 13 reverse primers for TCR Jbeta segments was used. The CDR3 region of rearranged TCR beta genes was amplified from genomic DNA by a multiplex PCR assay. On the Illumina HiSeq System, the amplified TCR beta libraries were sequenced as 87-base-pair reads. The published analysis was carried out like this. A later analysis counted about 80 million unique TCR beta chains across the 500 to 850 repertoires, and around 9.9 million of these chains were shared by at least two donors. Raw reads were error-corrected and collapsed into unique sequences with a nearest-neighbor algorithm that merged closely related sequences to remove PCR and sequencing errors. To assign V, D and J gene segments, CDR3 sequences were aligned to IMGT reference sequences. For a sequence to be retained, a match of at least six nucleotides was required to both a V gene segment and a J gene segment. Rearrangements were called productive when the CDR3 lacked stop codons and stayed in frame with V and J; all others were non-productive. Following IMGT convention, CDR3 was defined as the stretch from the second conserved V-encoded cysteine up to the conserved J-encoded phenylalanine. The earlier analysis of some 540 of the donors excluded any sequence lacking an unambiguous match to a single V gene segment. In an earlier analysis of around 600 of the donors, V segments were called functional above 56.7% productive rearrangements and were called segregating when the between-donor standard deviation exceeded 5%. A statistical classification framework was built for diagnosing cytomegalovirus status from the catalog of TCR beta chain sequences. A later analysis assigned V and J genes by comparing TCR nucleotide sequences with IMGT/GENE-DB human TR gene sequences. The TCRdist pipeline was used in a later analysis to assign CDR3 sequences and most-parsimonious VDJ recombination scenarios. In a later analysis, every TCR beta chain was defined by the combination of its CDR3 amino acid sequence and its V-gene family, and reads without a unique V-gene family were dropped. In a later analysis, some 600 highly shared, low-generation-probability nucleotide sequences were removed to address suspected cross-contamination and a sequencing artifact. In a later analysis, a clonal expansion index was calculated for each public chain from normalized within-repertoire ranks of inferred template counts. A later analysis computed generation probabilities with a VDJ recombination model fitted to out-of-frame rearrangements, and checked the results against IGoR. A later analysis scored TCR-TCR, TCR-HLA and TCR-CMV co-occurrence with hypergeometric tests, applying a repertoire-size bias correction to TCR pairs. In a later analysis, false discovery rates were estimated by permuting HLA or CMV assignments 20 times. In a later analysis, co-occurring TCRs were grouped using DBSCAN, and TCRdist sequence similarity was added for clustering within HLA-allele-positive subsets. Co-occurrence clustering excluded repertoires with fewer than 30,000 or more than 120,000 public chains, plus five with anomalous nucleotide sharing. Sourced from immuneACCESS, this table was stored by TCRdb with only in-frame sequences that have V and J called. A share of the clones is absent; for the studies checked, an unresolved V gene accounts for under half, and the remainder has no known explanation. That table supplies the V and J calls and clone size; D and trimming were determined from the DNA. In this sample's table one finds about 87,000 clones. 15% to 17% of the sample comes from the top ten.

The CDR3 covers 17 residues, taking in both the cysteine and the phenylalanine. The retained sequence is limited to the CDR3, 51 bases, with the frame set at the first base. CDR1 and CDR2, looked up from the germline V gene, are LGHNA and YNFKEQ. V is reduced by 1 base and J by 4 bases, leaving a spacing of 16 bases between them. In regard to this clone: What this receptor recognizes is not known.

The cohort consisted of fewer than 700 healthy bone marrow donors. All cohort members were sampled while nominally healthy, although unrecorded immune exposures were likely present. The donor tested CMV seropositive and was one of the 289 seropositive cohort members. Each donor provided a peripheral blood sample, and peripheral blood mononuclear cells were used for TCR beta sequencing. Genomic DNA was extracted from the blood cell samples with the Qiagen DNeasy Blood Extraction Kit. This sequence originates from a middle-aged man in good health and CMV-seropositive. The chain is made from TRBV4-2 and TRBJ1-4; perhaps TRBD1 is the D gene, with 5 bases matching. Source material: PBMCs. CDR3 protein: CASSQVGLRDGNEKLFF. Here is the DNA: TGTGCCAGCAGCCAAGTGGGACTCCGAGATGGTAATGAAAAACTGTTTTTT.